This T cell receptor beta chain appears in the sequencing data of a study of cytomegalovirus exposure and HLA in healthy donors. Whole-study findings and limits: A later analysis reportedly found fewer N-insertions in an Asian-associated ancestry cluster than the approximately 660-donor mean. Immune exposure information available was restricted to CMV serostatus. Presence/absence analyses assumed roughly uniform sequencing depth across donors, which may not hold. TCR beta chains numbering more than 150 were designated cytomegalovirus-associated.

In the PCR, 60 Vbeta and 13 Jbeta primers were used. Method: immunoSEQ multiplex PCR; TCRdb's copy keeps in-frame clones and lacks some. This table lists tens of thousands of clones. Concerning this clone: The target antigen is unknown.

The receptor comes from a male donor in good health and CMV-seropositive. The sample taken for sequencing was PBMCs.

The CDR3 nucleotides read TGTGCCAGCAGCTTACTAGCGGGGGGATACAATGAGCAGTTCTTC. Protein sequence: CASSLLAGGYNEQFF. The V call is TRBV5-4, the J call TRBJ2-1; 12 positions agree with TRBD2. The CDR3 extends over 15 amino acids. V trimming: 2 bases; J trimming: 4 bases; junction bases outside the gene matches: 1. Germline assignment: CDR1 SGHNT and CDR2 YYREEE (reference sequence).